The 31 T cell receptor beta chains reported below all come from one sample, sequenced in a study of graft-versus-host responses after intestinal transplantation. TCRdb's table, derived via immunoSEQ multiplex PCR, lists solely in-frame clones and lacks some. Here the sample spans thousands of clones, about 94% being singletons. Specimen: PBMCs, collected 11 days after intestinal transplantation. These receptors came from a human patient who received an intestinal transplant, so some T cells may come from the graft donor.

The CDR3 DNA reads as TGTGCCAGTAGCGGGACTTCCTACGAGCAGTACTTC. It yields the protein CASSGTSYEQYF. This rearrangement joins TRBV28 to TRBJ2-7; the match to TRBD2 covers 8 bases. This CDR3 comprises 12 residues. Germline trimming cut 9 bases from V and 1 base from J; bases unmatched to any gene: 2. Germline lookup yields CDR1 MDHEN and CDR2 SYDVKM.

The chain has TRBV9 and TRBJ2-7, with 9 nucleotides matching TRBD2. This CDR3 spans 15 amino acids. CDR1 is SGDLS and CDR2 is YYNGEE in the germline V gene. With V trimmed by 4 bases and J by 4 bases, 9 bases remained unmatched. The chain's CDR3 is CASSPWTSEAYEQYF. DNA for the CDR3: TGTGCCAGCAGCCCATGGACTAGCGAGGCATACGAGCAGTACTTC.

The V call is TRBV7-2, the J call TRBJ2-5; D is possibly TRBD1 (5 bases). In germline, CDR1 is SGHTA, CDR2 FQGNSA. Trimming removed 10 bases at V and 3 bases at J, with 15 bases between. The CDR3 totals 13 residues. This CDR3 is CAMEQDWEETQYF. The CDR3 coding sequence is TGTGCCATGGAACAGGATTGGGAAGAGACCCAGTACTTC.

The J gene is TRBJ2-7, the V gene TRBV29-1; TRBD2 is a possible D gene (6 bases). V lost 5 bases and J 2 bases, leaving 13 bases between the germline ends. The CDR3 runs to 13 residues. Germline V gene lookup returns CDR1 SQVTM and CDR2 ANQGSEA. The CDR3 coding sequence is TGCAGCGTTCTGGGACTGAACGCCTACGAGCAGTACTTC. Amino acid sequence: CSVLGLNAYEQYF.

V and J are TRBV15 and TRBJ2-4; TRBD2 aligns across 8 bases. Looked up from germline, CDR1 is LNHNV and CDR2 is YYDKDF (reference sequence). V trimming: 1 base; J trimming: 2 bases; junction bases outside the gene matches: 4. The CDR3 runs to 16 residues. The CDR3 DNA sequence: TGTGCCACCAGCAGAGTAGCGGGAATGACCAAAAACATTCAGTACTTC. Translation: CATSRVAGMTKNIQYF.

The rearrangement uses TRBV19 and TRBJ1-1; 9 positions agree with TRBD1. CDR3 length: 14 residues. Trimming removed 6 bases from V and 1 base from J; junction bases left unmatched: 3. Germline CDR1 LNHDA, CDR2 SQIVND (reference sequence). The CDR3 spells CASRGQGPNTEAFF. DNA for the CDR3: TGTGCCAGTAGGGGACAGGGTCCGAACACTGAAGCTTTCTTT.

The J gene is TRBJ2-5, the V gene TRBV4-1, with a weak D call TRBD2 (7 bases). The V and J ends lost 3 bases and 5 bases respectively, with 19 bases between them. Germline values: CDR1 MGHRA, CDR2 YSYEKL. The CDR3 runs 16 residues. CDR3 loop: CASSQDPYGGGETQYF. As DNA, the CDR3 is TGCGCCAGCAGCCAGGACCCTTATGGGGGGGGCGAGACCCAGTACTTC.

The rearrangement joins TRBV5-6 to TRBJ2-7; D is undetermined. The V gene's germline CDR1 is SGHDT and CDR2 YYEEEE. The CDR3 sequence is 16 residues long. The V and J ends lost 0 bases and 0 bases respectively, with 13 bases between them. CDR3 region: CASSLAPYSGSYEQYF. In DNA, the CDR3 is TGTGCCAGCAGCTTGGCCCCCTACTCGGGCTCCTACGAGCAGTACTTC. Supplemented by reference TRBV5-6 and TRBJ2-7, the full variable domain reads DAGVTQSPTHLIKTRGQQVTLRCSPKSGHDTVSWYQQALGQGPQFIFQYYEEEERQRGNFPDRFSGHQFPNYSSELNVNALLLGDSALYLCASSLAPYSGSYEQYFGPGTRLTVT.

The V and J genes are TRBV28 and TRBJ2-5; 8 bases are a match to TRBD1. TRBJ2-7 explains the end of the DNA better; the J call may be wrong. This CDR3 region has 14 residues. The germline CDR1 and CDR2 sequences are MDHEN and SYDVKM. CDR3 DNA: TGTGCCAGCAGTTTATCCGGGACAGGCTACGAGCAGTACTTC. Its protein is CASSLSGTGYEQYF.

The chain employs TRBV28 and TRBJ2-7, with D possibly called TRBD1 or TRBD2 (7 bases each). Germline CDR1 reads MDHEN; CDR2 reads SYDVKM. V lost 3 bases to trimming and J lost 4 bases, with 13 bases between them. The CDR3 is 14 residues long. CDR3 sequence (DNA): TGTGCCAGCAGTTTCAGGGGGGGCAGATACGAGCAGTACTTC. It encodes CASSFRGGRYEQYF.

V usage is TRBV9 and J usage is TRBJ2-1; D call uncertain. The V gene's germline CDR1 is SGDLS and CDR2 YYNGEE. This CDR3 is built from 12 residues. Trimming took 0 bases from V and 5 from J, leaving 3 bases between them. The chain's CDR3 is CASSVGDNEQFF. The CDR3 region has the DNA TGTGCCAGCAGCGTAGGCGACAATGAGCAGTTCTTC.

This clone was counted between two and nine times. The chain recombines TRBV10-3 with TRBJ1-5; the match to TRBD1 covers 7 bases. The CDR3 has 15 residues. V was pared by 5 bases and J by 0 bases, with 4 bases of the junction left unmatched. Looked up from germline, CDR1 is ENHRY and CDR2 is SYGVKD. CDR3 protein: CAISTGDYSNQPQHF. The CDR3 DNA is TGTGCCATCAGTACAGGGGACTATAGCAATCAGCCCCAGCATTTT.

V gene TRBV10-2 combines with J gene TRBJ2-1; the match to TRBD2 covers 10 bases. Germline V gives CDR1 WSHSY, CDR2 SAAADI. The CDR3 sequence is 13 residues long. CDR3 DNA sequence: TGCTCCCGTAGCGGGAGGCGCGGGAATGAGCAGTTCTTC. It is translated as CSRSGRRGNEQFF.

This clone was seen only once. The chain links TRBV7-6 to TRBJ2-1; 10 bases fit TRBD2. Germline V lookup: CDR1 SGHVS, CDR2 FNYEAQ. The CDR3 totals 15 residues. V lost 3 bases and J lost 8; bases outside the gene matches: 7. In nucleotides, the CDR3 is TGTGCCAGCAGCTTCCGGCTAGCGGGAGTCGATGAGCAGTTCTTC. Its translation is CASSFRLAGVDEQFF.

This rearrangement joins TRBV29-1 to TRBJ1-1, with D uncertain. The CDR3 spans 12 residues. Trimming shortened V by 3 bases and J by 0 bases, and 5 bases separated the two germline ends. Germline assignment: CDR1 SQVTM and CDR2 ANQGSEA. The CDR3 nucleotides read TGCAGCGTTGAGGGCATGAACACTGAAGCTTTCTTT. Translation: CSVEGMNTEAFF.

The chain combines TRBV7-9 with TRBJ2-7, with a tentative D call TRBD1 (6 bases). V lost 4 bases and J lost 3, with 13 bases in between. Germline loops: CDR1 SEHNR, CDR2 FQNEAQ (reference sequence). The CDR3 extends over 14 amino acids. CDR3 coding DNA: TGTGCCAGCAGCTCTTCTCGACAGGACTACGAGCAGTACTTC. Protein product: CASSSSRQDYEQYF.

CDR3 loop: CASSFQDRGDEQYF. The DNA for the CDR3 is TGTGCCAGCAGCTTCCAGGACAGGGGGGACGAGCAGTACTTC. J is TRBJ2-7 and V is TRBV7-9; 10 bases line up with TRBD1. CDR1 and CDR2 (germline): SEHNR, FQNEAQ (reference sequence). This CDR3 has 14 residues. With 3 bases clipped from V and 5 bases from J, the junction kept 4 bases outside the gene matches.

V is TRBV2 and J is TRBJ1-2; tentatively, D is TRBD1 (6 bases). Germline lookup yields CDR1 SNHLY and CDR2 FYNNEI. There are 13 residues in the CDR3. The V end was cut by 10 bases, the J end by 3 bases, with 15 bases between. CDR3 protein: CAKRSQGHYGYTF. The CDR3, as DNA: TGTGCCAAGAGATCACAGGGTCACTATGGCTACACCTTC.

This clone appeared a single time. This chain joins TRBV7-9 and TRBJ2-1; the D is unclear. The V and J ends lost 1 base and 11 bases respectively, with 9 bases between them. CDR1 and CDR2 from the germline V gene are SEHNR and FQNEAQ (reference sequence). CDR3 length: 12 residues. CDR3 sequence: CASSLGGEQQFF. The CDR3 DNA follows: TGTGCCAGCAGCTTAGGAGGTGAGCAGCAGTTCTTC.

The chain links TRBV7-6 to TRBJ2-3, with 9 positions matching TRBD2. Per germline, CDR1 SGHVS and CDR2 FNYEAQ. The CDR3 runs 16 residues. The trim removed 3 bases at V and 6 bases at J, leaving 10 bases unmatched. CDR3 region: CASSLAGTSQGDTQYF. The CDR3 coding sequence is TGTGCCAGCAGCTTGGCCGGGACTAGCCAGGGGGATACGCAGTATTTT.

This chain joins TRBV5-5 and TRBJ1-5; 10 positions match TRBD1. This CDR3 has 16 residues. The germline V gene encodes CDR1 SGHKS and CDR2 YYEKEE (reference sequence). V dropped 3 bases and J dropped 6; count of bases not matched to a gene: 9. The CDR3 coding sequence is TGTGCCAGCAGCTCGGAAGACAGGGGGCTAGGTCAGCCCCAGCATTTT. It encodes CASSSEDRGLGQPQHF.

The chain links TRBV28 to TRBJ2-1; the D gene is possibly TRBD1 (5 bases). The germline V gene encodes CDR1 MDHEN and CDR2 SYDVKM. The CDR3 runs 17 residues. V was shortened by 2 bases and J by 1 base, with 15 bases between the two germline ends. This CDR3 is CASSLRTQEMSYNEQFF. The CDR3 region has the DNA TGTGCCAGCAGTTTAAGGACACAGGAGATGTCCTACAATGAGCAGTTCTTC.

The J gene is TRBJ2-3, the V gene TRBV5-1; D uncertain. CDR3 length: 16 residues. Germline CDR1 and CDR2: SGHRS and YFSETQ. V gave up 0 bases and J gave up 2 bases, with 13 bases separating them. CDR3 protein: CASSLEGPFTTDTQYF. CDR3 sequence (DNA): TGCGCCAGCAGCTTGGAAGGACCTTTCACCACAGATACGCAGTATTTT.

This chain joins TRBV27 and TRBJ2-7; 8 nucleotides line up with TRBD2. In germline, CDR1 is MNHEY, CDR2 SMNVEV (reference sequence). Losses at the gene ends were 8 bases for V and 3 bases for J; bases not matched to a gene: 6. This CDR3 spans 13 amino acids. CDR3 sequence: CASRGAGGYEQYF. For the CDR3, the DNA is TGTGCCAGCCGAGGGGCGGGAGGCTACGAGCAGTACTTC.

The chain combines TRBV9 with TRBJ2-1; the D gene is possibly TRBD1 (5 bases). The CDR3 is made up of 16 amino acids. CDR1 SGDLS and CDR2 YYNGEE come from the germline V gene. The V and J ends lost 3 bases and 0 bases respectively, with 13 bases between them. The CDR3 DNA is TGTGCCAGCAGCGGAAGGGGAAGGGGCTCCTACAATGAGCAGTTCTTC. Protein product: CASSGRGRGSYNEQFF.

The rearrangement uses TRBV6-5 and TRBJ1-2; D is ambiguous. Looked up from germline, CDR1 is MNHEY and CDR2 is SVGAGI. Trimming pared 2 bases from V and 2 bases from J, leaving 6 bases between. The CDR3 runs to 13 residues. The CDR3 coding sequence is TGTGCCAGCAGTTACGGCAACAACTATGGCTACACCTTC. Translating gives CASSYGNNYGYTF.

The chain links TRBV5-4 to TRBJ2-1, with 8 bases aligning to TRBD2. The CDR3 loop spans 16 amino acids. Germline CDR1 and CDR2: SGHNT and YYREEE (reference sequence). V lost 2 bases, J lost 9 bases, and 13 bases stayed unmatched. CDR3 DNA: TGTGCCAGCAGCTTCGGCGGGAGGCTCCCCGGGGGTGAGCAGTTCTTC. Its protein is CASSFGGRLPGGEQFF.

The CDR3 DNA is TGTGCCAGCTCAGCCCGGGACAGCAGCAATCAGCCCCAGCATTTT. Translated: CASSARDSSNQPQHF. V usage is TRBV18 and J usage is TRBJ1-5; 7 bases match TRBD1. CDR3 length: 15 residues. The V gene end was trimmed by 5 bases and the J gene end by 1 base; junction bases not matched to a gene: 5. From germline, CDR1 is KGHSH and CDR2 LQKENI.

CDR3 sequence reads: CASSLLVQETQYF. DNA for the CDR3: TGTGCCAGCAGCCTGCTGGTGCAAGAGACCCAGTACTTC. The chain uses TRBV2 and TRBJ2-5; D remains unclear. V lost 6 bases and J 2 bases, leaving 10 bases between the germline ends. The CDR3 has 13 residues. The germline gives CDR1 SNHLY, CDR2 FYNNEI.

The J gene is TRBJ1-5, the V gene TRBV28; D remains unclear. Germline V CDR1 and CDR2: MDHEN, SYDVKM. The CDR3 loop spans 15 amino acids. V lost 3 bases, J lost 0 bases, and 9 bases lay in between. The CDR3 DNA sequence: TGTGCCAGCAGTTTTGCTAGCTATAGCAATCAGCCCCAGCATTTT. Its translation is CASSFASYSNQPQHF.

This sequence joins TRBV7-9 and TRBJ2-7; D unresolved. The V end lost 5 bases, the J end lost 6 bases, and 8 bases lay between the germline ends. The CDR3 contains 11 residues. The V gene's germline CDR1 is SEHNR and CDR2 FQNEAQ (reference sequence). The CDR3 sequence is CASSQHSEQYF. The CDR3 nucleotides are TGTGCCAGCAGCCAGCATAGCGAGCAGTACTTC.